This T cell receptor beta chain was sequenced in a study of cytomegalovirus exposure and HLA in healthy donors. General observations from the study: Judged likely to be a sequencing artifact was a cluster of highly shared sequence variants. A later analysis linked a missense variant in DCLRE1C to the trimming of TCR beta V and J genes. There were a few CMV-associated chains whose specificity for CMV antigens was confirmed in vitro. Relative to equally common others, HLA-associated TCR beta chains showed greater clonal expansion in a later analysis.

The PCR used 60 Vbeta and 13 Jbeta primers. Here immunoSEQ multiplex PCR was the method, and the copy in TCRdb shows in-frame clones only, minus some. The sample holds under 200,000 clones; roughly 87% are singletons and the top ten take more than 0.45%. About this clone: Its target is unknown.

The CDR3 totals 16 residues. Germline V CDR1 and CDR2: SGHAT, FQNNGV. The ends lost 4 bases at V and 2 bases at J; junction bases unmatched: 7. The rearrangement joins TRBV11-2 to TRBJ2-7; 11 nucleotides line up with TRBD2. The source material was PBMCs. This sequence was found in a woman aged 45-65 years in good health and CMV-seronegative. CDR3 region: CASSSLLAGGTYEQYF. CDR3 sequence (DNA): TGTGCCAGCAGCTCCCTGCTAGCGGGGGGCACCTACGAGCAGTACTTC.